This T cell receptor (beta chain) was captured by sequencing in a study of shared T cell receptors in the human thymus (dated by TCRdb to the early 2020s). About the investigation overall: The study examined how the human thymus generates shared, self-reactive T-cell receptor alpha chains.

The germline V end is reduced by 3 bases and the J end by 0 bases; junction bases left unmatched: 2. The germline V gene (reference sequence) supplies CDR1 LNHNV and CDR2 YYDKDF. Its CDR3 holds 14 amino acids, cysteine through phenylalanine. CDR3 DNA is the only sequence kept; it has 42 bases, read in frame from the first base. The library came from the immunoSEQ multiplex PCR assay. Drawn from immuneACCESS, this table holds only the in-frame rearrangements with V and J called that TCRdb kept. Clones are partly lost; checked studies trace under half to an unresolved V gene and leave the rest unexplained. The sample profile shows 640,000 or so clones; 80% to 90% of them were found once. 0.009% to 0.0095% of the sample lies in the top ten. As concerns this clone: No antigen is known for it. No much larger clone is present one base from it, and per-base qualities are unavailable.

This sample also appeared in a second study, on human thymus T cells. The second investigation adds: Immunologically healthy infants undergoing open corrective cardiac surgery for congenital heart defects in Finland were used as donors. Thymus tissue was obtained as surgical resects removed during corrective cardiac surgery. Biased V and J gene segment usage appeared to be present in both thymic and peripheral blood repertoires. The related research reported highly overlapping thymic TCR repertoires among unrelated individuals. The study described the TCR alpha and beta repertoires in roughly 8 infant thymus samples and a few matching peripheral blood samples. The infant donors were about 6 to 250 days old, and the cohort included roughly six males and two females. Thymocytes were freed from the tissue by mechanical means and kept at -70 degrees C as pellets of roughly 9.5-31 million cells. A QIAsymphony instrument was used to extract genomic DNA from the frozen cell pellets. TCRB and TCRAD loci were amplified from a standardized quantity of quality-controlled genomic DNA using the immunoSEQ multiplex PCR assay. The amplicons covered the V(D)J region and were long enough to include the CDR3 and to identify the V and J genes. Through the commercial immunoSEQ service, the amplicons were sequenced on an Illumina platform. Corrections for primer bias and sequencing errors followed previously described methods, while TCRAD and TCRB definitions were based on the IMGT database. Analysis of the repertoires was done with immunoSEQ Analyzer 3.0 and VDJTools and included basic statistics, V/J segment usage, diversity estimates, rarefaction and pairwise overlap. Chao1, ChaoE, Efron-Thisted, Shannon and inverse Simpson indices were used to estimate diversity, which was also estimated on datasets down-sampled to the smallest sample. Repertoire overlap was determined by strict matching of CDR3 nucleotide sequence, V gene and J gene, and Jaccard-based multidimensional scaling clustering was applied. Thymus samples yielded on average about 810,000 unique TCRB clonotypes, compared with some 83,000 from blood samples.

This sequence originates from a boy under two years old with a congenital heart defect. Donor details come from another sample of the same person, matched by shared clones. The sample consisted of thymocytes. Recombination joined TRBV15 with TRBJ2-7; TRBD1 agrees with 7 junctional bases. The CDR3 in this case is CATSSRQGSYEQYF. The nucleotide sequence reads as follows: TGTGCCACCAGCAGCCGACAGGGCTCCTACGAGCAGTACTTC.